These T cell receptor beta chains were read from a single sample in a study of blood T cell repertoires in COVID-19. Generated by immunoSEQ multiplex PCR, the TCRdb table keeps only in-frame clones and is missing some. The table includes about 350,000 clones, 88% detected once. The sample consisted of PBMCs or T cells enriched from blood (not recorded which). The source of these receptors is a woman in her 30s who had been exposed to COVID-19. Each CDR3 is given with its conserved first and last residue. D genes are given only for firm matches. The size of a clone is reported for some rows only, either as once, few or many, or as a class for expanded clones.

d_call: TRBD1
v_call: TRBV11-2
clone_size: -
j_call: TRBJ2-7
cdr3_aa: CASSPQGAREQYF
cdr3_nt: TGTGCCAGCAGCCCGCAGGGGGCGCGGGAGCAGTACTTC

d_call: TRBD1
v_call: TRBV27
clone_size: -
j_call: TRBJ2-2
cdr3_aa: CASRQGQGSTGELFF
cdr3_nt: TGTGCCAGCAGACAAGGACAGGGGAGCACCGGGGAGCTGTTTTTT

d_call: -
v_call: TRBV12-3/TRBV12-4
clone_size: few
j_call: TRBJ1-3
cdr3_aa: CATTGGLNTIYF
cdr3_nt: TGTGCCACCACGGGAGGACTTAACACCATATATTTT

d_call: TRBD1
v_call: TRBV6-4
clone_size: -
j_call: TRBJ2-1
cdr3_aa: CASSEDVIGTGVSEQFF
cdr3_nt: TGTGCCAGCAGTGAGGATGTAATCGGGACAGGGGTTAGTGAGCAGTTCTTC

d_call: TRBD1
v_call: TRBV27
clone_size: -
j_call: TRBJ1-2
cdr3_aa: CASSANGQGHYGYTF
cdr3_nt: TGTGCCAGCAGTGCTAACGGACAGGGCCACTATGGCTACACCTTC

d_call: -
v_call: TRBV19
clone_size: -
j_call: TRBJ2-5
cdr3_aa: CASRNGDYQETQYF
cdr3_nt: TGTGCCAGTAGGAACGGGGACTACCAAGAGACCCAGTACTTC

d_call: TRBD1
v_call: TRBV4-2
clone_size: -
j_call: TRBJ2-7
cdr3_aa: CASSQEAGTVFYEQYF
cdr3_nt: TGTGCCAGCAGCCAAGAAGCAGGGACAGTTTTCTACGAGCAGTACTTC

d_call: -
v_call: TRBV19
clone_size: -
j_call: TRBJ2-7
cdr3_aa: CASSIGGSTYEQYF
cdr3_nt: TGTGCCAGTAGTATCGGGGGATCCACCTACGAGCAGTACTTC

d_call: -
v_call: TRBV7-9
clone_size: -
j_call: TRBJ1-4
cdr3_aa: CASSSWLTGVGEKLFF
cdr3_nt: TGTGCCAGCAGCTCCTGGCTGACGGGGGTAGGGGAAAAACTGTTTTTT

d_call: TRBD1
v_call: TRBV10-2
clone_size: few
j_call: TRBJ1-6
cdr3_aa: CASRNNQGAGFNSPLHF
cdr3_nt: TGCGCCAGCAGAAATAACCAGGGGGCCGGGTTCAATTCACCCCTCCACTTT

d_call: -
v_call: TRBV28
clone_size: -
j_call: TRBJ1-1
cdr3_aa: CGTGGTEAFF
cdr3_nt: TGTGGGACCGGGGGCACTGAAGCTTTCTTT

d_call: -
v_call: TRBV19
clone_size: once
j_call: TRBJ1-1
cdr3_aa: CASTPRALRRGTEAFF
cdr3_nt: TGTGCCAGTACCCCAAGGGCGCTCCGACGGGGCACTGAAGCTTTCTTT

d_call: TRBD2
v_call: TRBV7-9
clone_size: once
j_call: TRBJ2-3
cdr3_aa: CASSPAGGPGDTQYF
cdr3_nt: TGTGCCAGCAGCCCAGCGGGAGGGCCCGGAGATACGCAGTATTTT

d_call: TRBD1
v_call: TRBV11-2
clone_size: -
j_call: TRBJ1-2
cdr3_aa: CASSTQQGLSGYTF
cdr3_nt: TGTGCCAGCAGCACACAACAGGGGCTCTCCGGCTACACCTTC

d_call: -
v_call: TRBV7-8
clone_size: -
j_call: TRBJ2-7
cdr3_aa: CASVGAGATYEQYF
cdr3_nt: TGTGCCAGCGTCGGGGCAGGGGCAACCTACGAGCAGTACTTC

d_call: TRBD2
v_call: TRBV4-2
clone_size: once
j_call: TRBJ2-5
cdr3_aa: CASSQGGLAGAGTRETQYF
cdr3_nt: TGTGCCAGCAGCCAGGGGGGACTAGCGGGAGCGGGCACAAGGGAGACCCAGTACTTC

d_call: TRBD2
v_call: TRBV19
clone_size: -
j_call: TRBJ2-7
cdr3_aa: CASSLGLAGSYEQYF
cdr3_nt: TGTGCCAGTAGCCTCGGACTAGCGGGAAGTTACGAGCAGTACTTC

d_call: TRBD2
v_call: TRBV24-1
clone_size: -
j_call: TRBJ2-3
cdr3_aa: CATSDPGLAGAIGTQYF
cdr3_nt: TGTGCCACCAGTGATCCGGGACTAGCGGGAGCGATCGGTACGCAGTATTTT

d_call: TRBD1
v_call: TRBV28
clone_size: -
j_call: TRBJ1-5
cdr3_aa: CASSLGQGYSNQPQHF
cdr3_nt: TGTGCCAGCAGTCTAGGACAGGGCTATAGCAATCAGCCCCAGCATTTT

d_call: TRBD2
v_call: TRBV9
clone_size: -
j_call: TRBJ2-7
cdr3_aa: CASSVVDSGNNEQYF
cdr3_nt: TGTGCCAGCAGCGTAGTGGATAGCGGGAACAACGAGCAGTACTTC